This T cell receptor (beta chain) was documented in a study of human T cells and chemical hapten exposure (TCRdb year 2021). About the full investigation: For sensitization, 2% DPC in acetone was applied to a 2 cm by 2 cm area of upper inner arm skin. Blood samples were taken from patients before sensitization (week 0) and at 2, 6 and about 24 weeks after DPC sensitization. Libraries were pooled for sequencing, and variation in per-sample TCR yields was attributed mainly to small differences in library volumes within the pool. Patients additionally received weekly therapeutic DPC doses to the scalp throughout the roughly 23-week study period. In alopecia patients, the study followed how the peripheral blood TCR repertoire changed in vivo over primary and secondary sensitization to diphenylcyclopropenone (DPC), a hapten. The patient cohort, mostly female, included alopecia areata with under or over 50% scalp involvement, alopecia totalis and alopecia universalis. For TCR sequencing, blood came from 25 to 35 alopecia patients at anywhere from one to four time points (pre-sensitization, 2, 6 and 24 weeks). Patch tests used Finn chambers with 0.01% DPC on the upper back, scored after 6 days by International Contact Dermatitis Research Group standards. Study-wide findings and limitations: Compared with pre-sensitization or healthy control sets, expanded TCRs formed significantly more large CDR3 similarity clusters, which is consistent with antigen-driven responses. Because all patients had alopecia, a presumed autoimmune disease, the immune response of the patients might differ from that of healthy individuals. After repeated subsampling, changes were observed in the strength of the expansion versus patch-test correlation and in the threshold at which the correlation became significant. DPC sensitization did not change how many TCRs were above 1 in 1000 frequency, and no evidence was found of alterations in global repertoire structure. The number of PT1 expanded TCRs positively correlated with patch test score, significant at thresholds 8, 16 and 32 but not 4.

The library was prepared using RACE. The sequencer was a NextSeq 500. During library preparation, unique molecular identifiers were attached to individual cDNA molecules so that TCRs could be counted quantitatively and reproducibly. Both TCR alpha and TCR beta chains were sequenced from each blood RNA sample. For the original study's pipeline: A median of around 100,000 TCRs per sample was observed, with a range of about 20,000 to 750,000. The Decombinator software suite was used to annotate the V, J and CDR3 of the TCR reads. To make PS versus PT1 abundance plots, every sample was subsampled to the same number of TCRs (28,000). TCRs were defined as expanded if absent before sensitization and observed at least eight times at the 2-week time point. The public reads were quality trimmed at Q25 with fastp and then assembled into clones with MiXCR by TCRdb, keeping productive beta chains. A single entry per CDR3 protein holds the most common genes and DNA from its merged rows. These V and J calls rely on TCRdb rather than the paper's analysis. Present in this sample are about 62,000 distinct CDR3 sequences, roughly 6.7% of which were seen just once. Of the sample, over 1.5% is held by the ten largest clones.

In light of the paper, this sample's time point label describes: pre-sensitization, week 0. In light of the paper, this sample's treatment or condition label describes: therapeutic diphenylcyclopropenone sensitization with weekly scalp DPC. At every patch-test visit, the blood draw took place before the patch test was put on. Patients were considered eligible if aged 18 to 70, diagnosed with alopecia and deemed suitable for DPC therapy, and patients were excluded if pregnant. Total RNA was extracted from unfractionated whole blood collected in Tempus Blood RNA tubes. The CDR3, from cysteine to phenylalanine, totals 14 residues. The entry retains the CDR3 DNA only, 42 bases that are in frame from base 1. Based on the germline V gene, the CDR1 and CDR2 sequences are MNHEY and SVGAGI. V lost 6 bases and J lost 7 bases; the stretch between them is 13 bases long. Worth noting for this clonotype: The specificity of this receptor is unknown. The input lacks base qualities; no much larger clone sits a single base away.

The sequence is built from TRBV6-5 and TRBJ1-6; the D gene identity is not certain. This clonotype originated in a woman aged 25 to 39 with alopecia areata. Some clones in this sample may be carry-over from other donors' samples. Sample: whole blood, taken in connection with sensitization to the hapten diphenylcyclopropenone (DPC). The CDR3 reads CASRPIVINSPLHF. The DNA sequence follows: TGTGCCAGCAGGCCAATCGTAATCAATTCACCCCTCCACTTT.